These 20 T cell receptor beta chains came from one sample sequenced in a study of control samples from healthy donors and cancer patients. Here immunoSEQ multiplex PCR was the method, and the copy in TCRdb shows in-frame clones only, minus some. The top ten clones hold roughly 2% of a sample with 150,000 to 200,000 clones, around 90% of them seen once. The sample was blood. These receptors were obtained from a woman aged 35 to 49 in good health.

The genes are TRBV19 and TRBJ2-6, with D perhaps matching TRBD1 (5 bases). Trimming took off 9 bases at V and 0 bases at J, with 24 bases between the two ends. Germline CDR1 is LNHDA and CDR2 is SQIVND (reference sequence). The CDR3 contains 19 residues. The CDR3 protein is CARTPFTDSKNSGANVLTF. The DNA for the CDR3 is TGTGCCAGGACCCCTTTCACCGACAGTAAAAACTCTGGGGCCAACGTCCTGACTTTC.

This rearrangement joins TRBV6-5 to TRBJ1-6, with D unclear. Germline CDR1 MNHEY, CDR2 SVGAGI. The ends were cut back, 8 bases at V and 8 bases at J, with 13 bases in the middle. The CDR3 sequence is 13 residues long. Here the CDR3 reads CASSPSRDSPLHF. In nucleotides, the CDR3 is TGTGCCAGCTCTCCCAGTCGGGATTCACCCCTCCACTTT.

The V and J genes are TRBV10-3 and TRBJ1-5; D call uncertain. From germline, CDR1 is ENHRY and CDR2 SYGVKD. V dropped 3 bases and J dropped 6 bases, with 15 bases sitting between them. The CDR3 is 15 amino acids. In nucleotides, the CDR3 is TGTGCCATCAGTGACGGGCAGCTCGGAGGTCAGCCCCAGCATTTT. Translating it yields CAISDGQLGGQPQHF.

The chain recombines TRBV4-1 with TRBJ2-7; TRBD2 is a possible D gene (5 bases). Trimming left V 2 bases short and J 0 bases short, with 8 bases between. The CDR3 contains 14 residues. Germline V gives CDR1 MGHRA, CDR2 YSYEKL. CDR3: CASSQQRSSYEQYF. The CDR3 bases are TGCGCCAGCAGCCAACAGCGGAGCTCCTACGAGCAGTACTTC.

The rearrangement joins TRBV28 to TRBJ1-4, with 7 bases lining up with TRBD1. CDR1 is MDHEN and CDR2 is SYDVKM in the germline V gene. Trimming took 3 bases from V and 7 from J; bases not matched to a gene: 11. The CDR3 consists of 16 residues. CDR3 region: CASSFRGARGGEKLFF. The CDR3 DNA sequence: TGTGCCAGCAGTTTTAGGGGTGCCAGGGGGGGTGAAAAACTGTTTTTT.

The chain couples TRBV1 to TRBJ1-1; TRBD1, the table's D call, was not compared with the DNA. TRBV1 is labeled a pseudogene. The CDR3 contains 14 residues. The CDR3 reads CTSSQDQSNTEAFF. The CDR3, as DNA: TGCACCAGCAGCCAAGATCAGTCGAACACTGAAGCTTTCTTT.

This chain uses TRBV20-1 with TRBJ1-3; D possibly corresponds to TRBD1 (5 bases). The V gene's germline CDR1 is DFQATT and CDR2 SNEGSKA (reference sequence). Trimming shortened V by 6 bases and J by 1 base, and 13 bases separated the two germline ends. The CDR3 has 14 residues. CDR3 amino acids: CSASRWGSGNTIYF. The CDR3 DNA reads TGCAGTGCCAGTCGGTGGGGGTCTGGAAACACCATATATTTT.

This sequence joins TRBV27 and TRBJ2-2; D gene uncertain. From germline, CDR1 is MNHEY and CDR2 SMNVEV (reference sequence). Trimming shortened V by 11 bases and J by 4 bases, and 17 bases separated the two germline ends. The CDR3 extends over 14 amino acids. This CDR3 is CAAGRHSSTGELFF. In DNA, the CDR3 is TGTGCCGCCGGACGACATAGCAGCACCGGGGAGCTGTTTTTT.

CDR3 loop: CASSPQDSVNTEAFF. CDR3 nucleotide sequence: TGTGCCAGCTCACCCCAGGACAGTGTGAACACTGAAGCTTTCTTT. This sequence joins TRBV18 and TRBJ1-1; D is perhaps TRBD1 (6 bases). The germline CDR1 and CDR2 sequences are KGHSH and LQKENI. The CDR3 runs 15 residues. Between the trimmed V and J ends, which lost 3 bases and 0 bases, there was a span of 11 bases. The variable domain in full, completed from reference TRBV18 and TRBJ1-1, reads NAGVMQNPRHLVRRRGQEARLRCSPMKGHSHVYWYRQLPEEGLKFMVYLQKENIIDESGMPKERFSAEFPKEGPSILRIQQVVRGDSAAYFCASSPQDSVNTEAFFGQGTRLTVV.

The J gene is TRBJ2-5, the V gene TRBV6-5; 7 bases agree with TRBD2. J was trimmed by 2 bases and V by 1 base; bases with no gene match: 1. The length of the CDR3 is 14 residues. Germline CDR1 and CDR2: MNHEY and SVGAGI. The DNA for the CDR3 is TGTGCCAGCAGTTACTTGGGGGGGCAAGAGACCCAGTACTTC. Protein: CASSYLGGQETQYF.

The chain joins TRBV7-8 to TRBJ1-5, with 7 bases aligning to TRBD1. Losses at the gene ends were 5 bases for V and 0 bases for J; bases not matched to a gene: 10. The CDR3 runs 17 residues. The germline gives CDR1 SGHVS, CDR2 FQNEAQ. The CDR3 DNA reads TGTGCCAGCAGCCTGAGGACAGGAGTCTTTAGCAATCAGCCCCAGCATTTT. Translation gives CASSLRTGVFSNQPQHF.

The V gene is TRBV3-1 (or the pseudogene TRBV3-2), the J gene TRBJ1-2; the D is unclear. The V end was cut by 0 bases, the J end by 2 bases, with 13 bases between. The CDR3 runs 16 residues. Germline V gives CDR1 LGHDT, CDR2 YNNKEL (reference sequence). The CDR3 reads CASSQDLVFRNYGYTF. DNA for the CDR3: TGTGCCAGCAGCCAAGATCTGGTGTTTCGGAACTATGGCTACACCTTC.

This clone appeared a few times. This rearrangement joins TRBV4-1 to TRBJ1-1; D is perhaps TRBD1 (6 bases). Germline CDR1 and CDR2: MGHRA and YSYEKL. This CDR3 has 18 residues. Trimming pared 7 bases from V and 1 base from J, leaving 25 bases between. The DNA of the CDR3 is TGCGCCAGCAACTGGGGGGGCAAGTGGGGTCGCCCGAACACTGAAGCTTTCTTT. Translating gives CASNWGGKWGRPNTEAFF.

The rearrangement links TRBV7-9 to TRBJ1-2, with D perhaps TRBD1 (5 bases). Germline V CDR1 and CDR2: SEHNR, FQNEAQ (reference sequence). CDR3 size: 13 residues. Between the trimmed V and J ends, which lost 3 bases and 2 bases, there was a span of 7 bases. The chain's CDR3 is CASSLTENYGYTF. As DNA, the CDR3 is TGTGCCAGCAGCTTGACAGAGAACTATGGCTACACCTTC.

This clone appeared once. The same CDR3 can be traced to other DNA sequences in this sample. The V call is TRBV18, the J call TRBJ2-7; 8 bases fit TRBD1. V gave up 3 bases and J gave up 4 bases; unmatched junction bases: 5. The CDR3 is 14 amino acids. The germline V gene encodes CDR1 KGHSH and CDR2 LQKENI. Here the CDR3 reads CASSPGTGPYEQYF. In DNA form, the CDR3 reads TGTGCCAGCTCACCTGGGACAGGCCCTTACGAGCAGTACTTC.

This chain uses TRBV7-3 with TRBJ1-2, with D hard to call. The germline gives CDR1 SGHTA, CDR2 FQGTGA. The CDR3 sequence is 12 residues long. Trimming stripped 8 bases from V and 0 bases from J, with 7 bases between. The CDR3 spells CASRSTNYGYTF. The DNA of the CDR3 is TGTGCCAGCCGGAGTACTAACTATGGCTACACCTTC.

The V gene is TRBV11-2, the J gene TRBJ2-5; 8 nucleotides align to TRBD2. Trimming removed 4 bases from V and 4 bases from J; junction bases left unmatched: 5. CDR1 SGHAT and CDR2 FQNNGV come from the germline V gene. This CDR3 region has 14 residues. The DNA for the CDR3 is TGTGCCAGCAGCTCGGGACTAGTGGGAGAGACCCAGTACTTC. It specifies CASSSGLVGETQYF.

The chain uses TRBV6-5 and TRBJ1-2, with D unclear. The CDR3 has 12 amino acids. Trimming pared 4 bases from V and 8 bases from J, leaving 11 bases between. CDR1 MNHEY and CDR2 SVGAGI come from the germline V gene. Here the CDR3 DNA reads TGTGCCAGCAGTTTTAGGGATCAAGGCTACACCTTC. The encoded protein is CASSFRDQGYTF.

This chain's CDR3 is CASSQQENTGELFF. CDR3 sequence (DNA): TGCGCCAGCAGCCAACAGGAGAACACCGGGGAGCTGTTTTTT. This chain links TRBV4-1 with TRBJ2-2; D not resolved. CDR1 is MGHRA and CDR2 is YSYEKL in the germline V gene. Trimming removed 2 bases from V and 1 base from J, with 5 bases in between. The CDR3 is 14 amino acids.

This clone was detected only once. The chain uses TRBV6-2 or TRBV6-3 and TRBJ2-1, with D maybe TRBD2 (5 bases). V gave up 5 bases and J gave up 7 bases, with 18 bases separating them. Germline assignment: CDR1 MNHEY and CDR2 SVGEGT. The CDR3 totals 15 residues. CDR3 nucleotide sequence: TGTGCCAGCAGTAACCAAGGCAGGCGGGTGAATGAGCAGTTCTTC. Its protein product is CASSNQGRRVNEQFF.